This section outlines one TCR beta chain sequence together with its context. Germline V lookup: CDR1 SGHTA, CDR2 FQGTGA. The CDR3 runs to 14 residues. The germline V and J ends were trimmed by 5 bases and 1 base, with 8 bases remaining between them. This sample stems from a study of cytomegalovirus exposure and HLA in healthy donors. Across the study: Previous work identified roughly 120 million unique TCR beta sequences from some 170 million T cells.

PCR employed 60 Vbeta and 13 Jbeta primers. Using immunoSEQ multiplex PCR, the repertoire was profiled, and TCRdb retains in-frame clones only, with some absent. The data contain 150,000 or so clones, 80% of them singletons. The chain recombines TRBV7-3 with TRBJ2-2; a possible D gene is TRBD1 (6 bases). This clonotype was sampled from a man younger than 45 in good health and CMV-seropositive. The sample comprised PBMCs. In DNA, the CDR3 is TGTGCCAGCAGCCGGGGACAGAACACCGGGGAGCTGTTTTTT. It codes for CASSRGQNTGELFF.